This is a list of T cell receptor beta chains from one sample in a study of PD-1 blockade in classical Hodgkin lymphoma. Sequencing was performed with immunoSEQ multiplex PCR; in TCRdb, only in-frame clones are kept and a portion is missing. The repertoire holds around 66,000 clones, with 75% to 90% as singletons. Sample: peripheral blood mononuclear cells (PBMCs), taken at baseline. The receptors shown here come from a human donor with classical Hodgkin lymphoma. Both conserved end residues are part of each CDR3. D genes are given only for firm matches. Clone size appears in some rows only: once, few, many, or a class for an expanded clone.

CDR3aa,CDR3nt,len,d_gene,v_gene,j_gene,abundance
CASSLQGNQPQHF,TGTGCCAGCAGTTTACAGGGAAATCAGCCCCAGCATTTT,13,NA,TRBV28,TRBJ1-5,once
CASSDHLGQGKLKNGYTF,TGTGCCAGCAGTGATCATTTGGGACAGGGGAAGTTAAAGAATGGCTACACCTTC,18,TRBD1,TRBV6-1,TRBJ1-2,NA
CASTPPQQGGYGYTF,TGTGCCAGCACACCCCCCCAGCAGGGAGGATATGGCTACACCTTC,15,NA,TRBV28,TRBJ1-2,NA
CAGSGGWAEAFF,TGTGCCGGGTCAGGGGGCTGGGCAGAAGCTTTCTTT,12,TRBD1,TRBV2,TRBJ1-1,NA
CASSRRTGAAVTGELFF,TGTGCCAGCAGCCGCCGTACCGGGGCGGCGGTCACCGGGGAGCTGTTTTTT,17,NA,TRBV5-6,TRBJ2-2,NA
CAWSDGQTQPQHF,TGTGCCTGGAGCGATGGACAGACTCAGCCCCAGCATTTT,13,NA,TRBV30,TRBJ1-5,NA
CASSATGSTEAFF,TGTGCCAGCAGTGCTACAGGCAGCACTGAAGCTTTCTTT,13,NA,TRBV6-4,TRBJ1-1,NA
CASSILAQGYEQYF,TGTGCCAGTAGTATCCTAGCGCAAGGCTACGAGCAGTACTTC,14,NA,TRBV19,TRBJ2-7,NA
CASSLVLGIGTPPYNEQFF,TGTGCCAGCAGCTTGGTCCTGGGTATAGGGACACCTCCCTACAATGAGCAGTTCTTC,19,NA,TRBV11-2,TRBJ2-1,NA
CASSQDSVETQYF,TGTGCCAGCAGCCAAGATTCAGTGGAGACCCAGTACTTC,13,NA,TRBV4-2,TRBJ2-5,NA
CASIVRRGKAGANVLTF,TGTGCCAGCATCGTCCGCCGGGGAAAGGCTGGGGCCAACGTCCTGACTTTC,17,NA,TRBV2,TRBJ2-6,once
CASSPQGGAPSGANVLTF,TGTGCCAGCAGCCCCCAGGGGGGGGCACCATCTGGGGCCAACGTCCTGACTTTC,18,NA,TRBV13,TRBJ2-6,NA
CAWSNSGNTIYF,TGTGCCTGGTCGAACTCTGGAAACACCATATATTTT,12,NA,TRBV30,TRBJ1-3,NA
CASSFSGGAYEQFF,TGTGCCAGCAGCTTTAGCGGGGGGGCCTATGAGCAGTTCTTC,14,TRBD2,TRBV7-9,TRBJ2-1,NA
CASSGKFLNTEAFF,TGTGCCAGCAGCGGCAAATTCCTGAACACTGAAGCTTTCTTT,14,NA,TRBV9,TRBJ1-1,NA
CASSQETGREQYF,TGCGCCAGCAGCCAGGAGACAGGTCGCGAGCAGTACTTC,13,NA,TRBV4-1,TRBJ2-7,NA
CASSNRGRGYNEQFF,TGTGCCAGCAGCAACAGGGGGCGCGGGTACAATGAGCAGTTCTTC,15,TRBD1,TRBV7-9,TRBJ2-1,NA
CASSVDQTEAFF,TGCGCCAGCAGCGTCGACCAGACTGAAGCTTTCTTT,12,NA,TRBV5-1,TRBJ1-1,NA
CASGATLSTDTQYF,TGTGCCAGCGGGGCCACCTTAAGCACAGATACGCAGTATTTT,14,NA,TRBV11-2,TRBJ2-3,NA
CAGRQRREMNTEAFF,TGTGCCGGACGGCAAAGGCGGGAAATGAACACTGAAGCTTTCTTT,15,NA,TRBV11-1,TRBJ1-1,NA
CATSRDFVPGGGAWQYF,TGTGCCACCAGCAGAGATTTCGTCCCGGGGGGTGGGGCATGGCAGTACTTC,17,TRBD2,TRBV15,TRBJ2-7,NA
CASENPTANTEAFF,TGTGCCAGCGAAAACCCGACAGCAAACACTGAAGCTTTCTTT,14,NA,TRBV14,TRBJ1-1,NA
CASRDLGVNTGELFF,TGTGCCAGCAGGGATTTGGGGGTCAATACCGGGGAGCTGTTTTTT,15,NA,TRBV2,TRBJ2-2,NA
CASSGGQGGNF,TGTGCCAGCAGTGGGGGACAGGGAGGAAATTTT,11,TRBD1,TRBV6-6,TRBJ2-3,few
CASSQEVNGGYTF,TGCGCCAGCAGCCAAGAAGTTAATGGTGGCTACACCTTC,13,NA,TRBV4-1,TRBJ1-2,NA
CASSQHAVAAEAFF,TGTGCCAGCAGCCAACATGCCGTGGCCGCTGAAGCTTTCTTT,14,NA,TRBV2,TRBJ1-1,few
CASSFLLAGPLDTQYF,TGTGCCAGCAGCTTTTTGTTAGCGGGGCCCCTCGATACGCAGTATTTT,16,TRBD2,TRBV11-2,TRBJ2-3,NA
CASLGTLPPYEQYF,TGTGCCAGCTTAGGGACTCTACCCCCCTACGAGCAGTACTTC,14,NA,TRBV2,TRBJ2-7,NA
CASSEDREKYF,TGTGCCAGCAGCGAAGACAGGGAGAAGTATTTT,11,TRBD1,TRBV7-9,TRBJ2-3,once
CASSSDRYNSPLHF,TGTGCCAGTAGTTCGGACAGGTATAATTCACCCCTCCACTTT,14,TRBD1,TRBV19,TRBJ1-6,NA
CASSPAREVYGYTF,TGTGCCAGCTCCCCAGCCAGGGAGGTCTATGGCTACACCTTC,14,NA,TRBV18,TRBJ1-2,NA
CASSVGGGAPYEQYF,TGTGCCAGCAGCGTAGGAGGGGGCGCCCCCTACGAGCAGTACTTC,15,TRBD1,TRBV9,TRBJ2-7,NA
CASSGTGVSTYEQYF,TGTGCCAGCAGTGGGACAGGGGTTTCCACCTACGAGCAGTACTTC,15,TRBD1,TRBV6-1,TRBJ2-7,NA
CASSFNMNTEAFF,TGCGCCAGCAGCTTCAATATGAACACTGAAGCTTTCTTT,13,NA,TRBV5-1,TRBJ1-1,NA
CAWSTGPGNSPLHF,TGTGCCTGGAGTACGGGACCGGGTAATTCACCCCTCCACTTT,14,NA,TRBV30,TRBJ1-6,NA
CASSRTSGGLAATGELFF,TGCGCCAGCAGCAGGACTAGCGGGGGGCTGGCCGCGACCGGGGAGCTGTTTTTT,18,TRBD2,TRBV5-1,TRBJ2-2,NA
CASSFRVPVTDYGYTF,TGTGCCAGCAGCTTCAGGGTCCCTGTGACGGACTATGGCTACACCTTC,16,NA,TRBV5-5,TRBJ1-2,NA
CAWSPMVHTGGYTF,TGTGCCTGGAGTCCAATGGTCCATACGGGGGGCTACACCTTC,14,NA,TRBV30,TRBJ1-2,NA
CASSILPGQGADTQYF,TGTGCCAGTAGTATACTGCCGGGACAGGGGGCAGATACGCAGTATTTT,16,TRBD1,TRBV19,TRBJ2-3,NA
CASTLDGPASMNTEAFF,TGTGCCAGCACCTTAGACGGACCAGCCAGTATGAACACTGAAGCTTTCTTT,17,NA,TRBV2,TRBJ1-1,once
CASPIGGGTDGYTF,TGTGCCTCCCCAATCGGGGGGGGGACCGATGGCTACACCTTC,14,NA,TRBV28,TRBJ1-2,NA
CASSLEAGMFTEAFF,TGTGCCAGCAGCTTGGAGGCAGGGATGTTCACTGAAGCTTTCTTT,15,NA,TRBV5-4,TRBJ1-1,NA
CASSSTNEKLFF,TGTGCCAGCAGCTCGACTAATGAAAAACTGTTTTTT,12,NA,TRBV5-5,TRBJ1-4,NA
CASSLRPTRYGYTF,TGTGCCAGCAGCTTGAGACCCACCCGCTATGGCTACACCTTC,14,NA,TRBV5-8,TRBJ1-2,NA
CASRIDRATNQPQHF,TGTGCCAGCAGAATCGACAGGGCAACAAATCAGCCCCAGCATTTT,15,TRBD1,TRBV6-5,TRBJ1-5,NA
CASGSGYEQYF,TGCGCCAGCGGGTCCGGTTACGAGCAGTACTTC,11,NA,TRBV10-2,TRBJ2-7,NA
CASSYSTAGGYTF,TGTGCCAGCAGTTACTCTACAGCCGGGGGCTACACCTTC,13,NA,TRBV6-6,TRBJ1-2,NA
CASSPDRPSGANVLTF,TGTGCCAGTAGCCCGGACAGACCCTCTGGGGCCAACGTCCTGACTTTC,16,NA,TRBV19,TRBJ2-6,once
CASSPLGGYEQYF,TGTGCCAGCAGCCCCCTGGGTGGCTACGAGCAGTACTTC,13,NA,TRBV7-6,TRBJ2-7,NA
CASSLQGTEQYF,TGTGCCAGCAGCCTACAGGGAACCGAGCAGTACTTC,12,NA,TRBV11-3,TRBJ2-7,NA
CASRAAFKVRTAGTEAFF,TGTGCCAGCAGAGCAGCCTTTAAAGTCCGCACTGCGGGCACTGAAGCTTTCTTT,18,NA,TRBV28,TRBJ1-1,NA
CASSLGGADNQPQHF,TGCGCCAGCAGCTTGGGAGGGGCAGACAATCAGCCCCAGCATTTT,15,NA,TRBV5-1,TRBJ1-5,NA
CASSSNTNRAGYTF,TGTGCCAGCAGCTCAAACACCAACAGGGCTGGCTACACCTTC,14,NA,TRBV11-2,TRBJ1-2,NA